Following are 2 T cell receptor beta chains from one sample sequenced in a study of CD8+CD57+ T cells in acquired aplastic anemia. Before being chosen for sequencing, patients had shown CD8+CD57+ cell expansion by flow cytometry. Researchers used genomic DNA as the template to profile TCR beta VDJ and CDR3. TCRdb called the reads again in MiXCR, with one record for every CDR3 protein. The profile covers more than 250,000 distinct CDR3 sequences, with roughly 82% appearing a single time and less than 50% taken by the ten largest. Sequencing was carried out using sorted CD4+, CD8+, or CD8+CD57+ T cells (not recorded which) from PBMCs. The receptor source for this set is a human donor with aplastic anemia.

The rearrangement links TRBV11-3 to TRBJ2-5, with unresolved D. The germline V gene encodes CDR1 SGHNT and CDR2 YENEEA. Trimming took 5 bases from V and 5 from J, leaving 9 bases between them. This CDR3 is built from 12 residues. CDR3 in amino acids: CASSVVVETQYF. In nucleotides, the CDR3 is TGTGCCAGCAGCGTAGTAGTGGAGACCCAGTACTTC.

V and J are TRBV9 and TRBJ2-1; 9 bases fit TRBD1. Germline V gives CDR1 SGDLS, CDR2 YYNGEE. This CDR3 is 15 amino acids long. J gave up 13 bases and V 7 bases, and 18 bases lay outside the gene matches. The CDR3 DNA reads as TGTGCCAGCGGTGGGACAGGGAACATTCCCAATTTCCAGTTCTTC. This translates into CASGGTGNIPNFQFF.